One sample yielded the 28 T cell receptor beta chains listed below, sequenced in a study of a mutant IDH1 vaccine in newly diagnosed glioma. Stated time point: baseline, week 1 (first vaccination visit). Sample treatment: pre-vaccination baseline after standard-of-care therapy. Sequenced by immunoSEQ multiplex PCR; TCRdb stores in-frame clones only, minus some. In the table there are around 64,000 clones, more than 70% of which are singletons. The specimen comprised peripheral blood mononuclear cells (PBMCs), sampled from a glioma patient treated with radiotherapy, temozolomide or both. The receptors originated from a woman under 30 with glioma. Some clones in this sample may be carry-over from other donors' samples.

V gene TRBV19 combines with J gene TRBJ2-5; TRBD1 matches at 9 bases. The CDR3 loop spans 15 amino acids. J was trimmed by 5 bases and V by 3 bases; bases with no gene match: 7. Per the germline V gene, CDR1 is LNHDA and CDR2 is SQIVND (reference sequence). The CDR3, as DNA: TGTGCCAGTAGTATTTCTACAGGGGGCTACGAGACCCAGTACTTC. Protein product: CASSISTGGYETQYF.

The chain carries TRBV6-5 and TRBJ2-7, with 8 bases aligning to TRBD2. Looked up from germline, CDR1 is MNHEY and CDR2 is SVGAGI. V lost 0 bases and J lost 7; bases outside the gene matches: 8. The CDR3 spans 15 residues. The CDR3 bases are TGTGCCAGCAGTTACTCATTCGGGGGGGTAGAAGAGCAGTACTTC. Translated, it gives CASSYSFGGVEEQYF.

This CDR3 reads CASSFGQAQGGYTF. CDR3 bases: TGTGCCAGCAGCTTTGGACAGGCCCAGGGTGGCTACACCTTC. The chain employs TRBV13 and TRBJ1-2, with 7 bases aligning to TRBD1. The CDR3 consists of 14 residues. After removal of 3 bases from V and 7 bases from J, the junction contained 8 bases not matched to a gene. The germline V gene encodes CDR1 PRHDT and CDR2 FYEKMQ (reference sequence).

The CDR3: CASTRTDSRQPQHF. CDR3 coding DNA: TGTGCCAGCACCCGGACTGATTCAAGGCAGCCCCAGCATTTT. This sequence joins TRBV6-6 and TRBJ1-5; D uncertain. This CDR3 contains 14 residues. Trimming stripped 7 bases from V and 7 bases from J, with 17 bases between. Looked up from germline, CDR1 is MNHNY and CDR2 is SVGAGI (reference sequence).

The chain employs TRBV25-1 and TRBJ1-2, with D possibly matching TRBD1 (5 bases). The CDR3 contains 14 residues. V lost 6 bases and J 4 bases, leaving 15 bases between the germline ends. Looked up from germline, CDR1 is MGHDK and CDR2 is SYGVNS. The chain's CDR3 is CASSGQGAAYGYTF. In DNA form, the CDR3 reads TGTGCCAGCAGCGGGCAGGGAGCAGCCTATGGCTACACCTTC.

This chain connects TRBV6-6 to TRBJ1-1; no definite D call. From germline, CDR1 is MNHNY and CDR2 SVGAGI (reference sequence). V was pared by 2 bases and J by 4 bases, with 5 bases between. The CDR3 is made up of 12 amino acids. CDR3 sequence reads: CASSYVATEAFF. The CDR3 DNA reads TGTGCCAGCAGTTACGTTGCCACTGAAGCTTTCTTT.

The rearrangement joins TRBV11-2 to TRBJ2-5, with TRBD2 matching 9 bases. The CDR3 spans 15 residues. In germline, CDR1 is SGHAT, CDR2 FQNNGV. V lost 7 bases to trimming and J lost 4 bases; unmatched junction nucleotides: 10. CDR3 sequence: CASILGGRAGETQYF. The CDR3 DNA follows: TGTGCCAGCATCCTAGGCGGGAGGGCCGGAGAGACCCAGTACTTC. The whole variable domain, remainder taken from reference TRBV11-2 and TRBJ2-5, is EAGVAQSPRYKIIEKRQSVAFWCNPISGHATLYWYQQILGQGPKLLIQFQNNGVVDDSQLPKDRFSAERLKGVDSTLKIQPAKLEDSAVYLCASILGGRAGETQYFGPGTRLLVL.

The CDR3 loop reads CASSETGYGYTF. CDR3 in DNA: TGTGCCAGCAGCGAGACAGGGTACGGCTACACCTTC. This chain joins TRBV7-9 and TRBJ1-2; the match to TRBD1 covers 7 bases. CDR1 SEHNR and CDR2 FQNEAQ come from the germline V gene (reference sequence). V was pared by 5 bases and J by 8 bases, with 5 bases of the junction left unmatched. There are 12 residues in the CDR3.

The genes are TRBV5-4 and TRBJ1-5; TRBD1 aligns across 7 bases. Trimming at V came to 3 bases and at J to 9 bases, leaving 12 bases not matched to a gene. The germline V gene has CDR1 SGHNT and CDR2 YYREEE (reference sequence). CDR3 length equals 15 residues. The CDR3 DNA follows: TGTGCCAGCAGCTACGAGCCGATGACAGGGCGGCCCCAGCATTTT. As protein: CASSYEPMTGRPQHF.

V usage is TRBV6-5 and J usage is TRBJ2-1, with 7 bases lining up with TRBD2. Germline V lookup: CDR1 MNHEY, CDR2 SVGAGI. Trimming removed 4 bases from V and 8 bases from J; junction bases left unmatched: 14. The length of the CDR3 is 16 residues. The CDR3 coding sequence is TGTGCCAGCAGTTCGATAAGTCAAGCGGGGAATGATGAGCAGTTCTTC. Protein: CASSSISQAGNDEQFF.

The CDR3 sequence is CASSFEGGSLLWGTGELFF. The CDR3 nucleotides read TGTGCCAGCAGCTTTGAAGGGGGGAGCCTTCTATGGGGCACCGGGGAGCTGTTTTTT. The chain recombines TRBV5-6 with TRBJ2-2; the D gene could be TRBD1 or TRBD2 (6 bases each). V shed 2 bases and J shed 4 bases, with 24 bases lying between them. The CDR3 is made up of 19 amino acids. The V gene's germline CDR1 is SGHDT and CDR2 YYEEEE.

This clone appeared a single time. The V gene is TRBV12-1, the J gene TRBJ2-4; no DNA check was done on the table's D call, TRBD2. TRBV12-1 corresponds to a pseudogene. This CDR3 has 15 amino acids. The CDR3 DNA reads TGTGCCAGCAGCTTCCCAAGCGGGGGGGCTGGCATTCAGTACTTC. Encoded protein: CASSFPSGGAGIQYF.

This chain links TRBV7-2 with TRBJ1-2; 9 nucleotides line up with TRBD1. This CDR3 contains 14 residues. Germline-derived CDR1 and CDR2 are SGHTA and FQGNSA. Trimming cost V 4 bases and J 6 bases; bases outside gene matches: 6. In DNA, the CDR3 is TGTGCCAGCAGCTCTGGACAGGGGTTCAATGGCTACACCTTC. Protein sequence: CASSSGQGFNGYTF.

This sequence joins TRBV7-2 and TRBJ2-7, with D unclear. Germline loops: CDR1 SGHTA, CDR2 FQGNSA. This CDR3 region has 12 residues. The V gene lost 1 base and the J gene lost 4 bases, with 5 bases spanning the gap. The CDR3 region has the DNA TGTGCCAGCAGCTTAGAAAGTTACGAGCAGTACTTC. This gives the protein CASSLESYEQYF.

CDR3 DNA sequence: TGCAGCGTCCGTCCCGGTGGCACCGGGGAGCTGTTTTTT. It yields the protein CSVRPGGTGELFF. V usage is TRBV29-1 and J usage is TRBJ2-2; D not certain. Germline CDR1 and CDR2: SQVTM and ANQGSEA. The CDR3 runs 13 residues. Trimming removed 6 bases from V and 4 bases from J, with 12 bases in between.

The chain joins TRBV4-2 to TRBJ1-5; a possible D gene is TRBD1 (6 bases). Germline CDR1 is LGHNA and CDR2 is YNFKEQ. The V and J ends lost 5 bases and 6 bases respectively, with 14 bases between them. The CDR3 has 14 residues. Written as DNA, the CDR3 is TGTGCCAGCAGCGGGGGCCAGGCCTCTCAGCCCCAGCATTTT. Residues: CASSGGQASQPQHF.

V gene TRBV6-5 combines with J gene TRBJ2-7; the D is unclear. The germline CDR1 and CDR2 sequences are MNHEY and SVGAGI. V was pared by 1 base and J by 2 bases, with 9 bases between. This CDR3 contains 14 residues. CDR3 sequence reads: CASSYLGYPYEQYF. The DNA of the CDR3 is TGTGCCAGCAGTTACTTAGGTTACCCCTACGAGCAGTACTTC.

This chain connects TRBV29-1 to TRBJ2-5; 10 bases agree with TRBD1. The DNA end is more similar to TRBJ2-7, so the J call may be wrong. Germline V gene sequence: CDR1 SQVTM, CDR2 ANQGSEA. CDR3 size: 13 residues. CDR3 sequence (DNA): TGCAGCGTGGGGACAGGGGACTCCTACGAGCAGTACTTC. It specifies CSVGTGDSYEQYF.

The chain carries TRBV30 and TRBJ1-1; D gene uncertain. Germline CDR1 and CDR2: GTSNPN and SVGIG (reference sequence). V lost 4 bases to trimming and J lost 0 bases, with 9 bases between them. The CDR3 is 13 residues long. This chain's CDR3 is CAWTAIMNTEAFF. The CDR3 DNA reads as TGTGCCTGGACGGCCATAATGAACACTGAAGCTTTCTTT.

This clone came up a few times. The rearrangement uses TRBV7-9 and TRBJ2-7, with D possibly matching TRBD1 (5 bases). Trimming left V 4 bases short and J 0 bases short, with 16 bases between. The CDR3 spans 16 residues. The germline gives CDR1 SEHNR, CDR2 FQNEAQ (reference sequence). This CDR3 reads CASSSFPGRDSYEQYF. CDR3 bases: TGTGCCAGCAGCTCCTTCCCGGGCAGGGACTCCTACGAGCAGTACTTC.

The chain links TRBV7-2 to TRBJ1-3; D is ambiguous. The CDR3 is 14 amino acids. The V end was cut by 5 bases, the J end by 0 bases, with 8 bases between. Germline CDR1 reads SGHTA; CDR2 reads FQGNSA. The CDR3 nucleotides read TGTGCCAGCAGCCGAGAGAGCTCTGGAAACACCATATATTTT. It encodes CASSRESSGNTIYF.

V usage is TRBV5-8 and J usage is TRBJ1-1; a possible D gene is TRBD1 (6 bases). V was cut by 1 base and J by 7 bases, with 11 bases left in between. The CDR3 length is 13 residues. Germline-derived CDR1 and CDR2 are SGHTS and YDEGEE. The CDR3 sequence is CASSLRGGSEAFF. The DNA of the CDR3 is TGTGCCAGCAGCTTGAGGGGGGGGAGTGAAGCTTTCTTT.

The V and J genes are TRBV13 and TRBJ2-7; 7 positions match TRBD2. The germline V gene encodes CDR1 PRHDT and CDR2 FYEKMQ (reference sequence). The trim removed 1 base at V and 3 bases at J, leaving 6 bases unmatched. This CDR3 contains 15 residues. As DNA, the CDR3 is TGTGCCAGCAGCTTAGCGGCGGGGAGGGGCTACGAGCAGTACTTC. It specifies CASSLAAGRGYEQYF.

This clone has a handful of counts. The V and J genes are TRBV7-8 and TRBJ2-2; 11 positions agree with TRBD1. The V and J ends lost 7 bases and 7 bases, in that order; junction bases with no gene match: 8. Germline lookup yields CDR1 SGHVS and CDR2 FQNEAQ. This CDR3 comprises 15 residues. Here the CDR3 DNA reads TGTGCCAGCAAACCGGGACAGGGGGGAATCGGGGAGCTGTTTTTT. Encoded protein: CASKPGQGGIGELFF.

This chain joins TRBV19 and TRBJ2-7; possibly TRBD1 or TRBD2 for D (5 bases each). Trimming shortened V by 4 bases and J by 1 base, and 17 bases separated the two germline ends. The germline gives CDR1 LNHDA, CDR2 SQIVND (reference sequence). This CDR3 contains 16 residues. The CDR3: CASSTTEGPSSYEQYF. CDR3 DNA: TGTGCCAGTAGTACTACCGAGGGGCCTTCGTCCTACGAGCAGTACTTC.

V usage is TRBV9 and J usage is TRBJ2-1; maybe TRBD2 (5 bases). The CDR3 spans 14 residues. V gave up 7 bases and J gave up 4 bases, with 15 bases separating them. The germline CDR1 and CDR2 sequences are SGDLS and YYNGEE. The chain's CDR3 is CASARGPAYNEQFF. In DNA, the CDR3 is TGTGCCAGCGCCCGGGGTCCGGCTTACAATGAGCAGTTCTTC.

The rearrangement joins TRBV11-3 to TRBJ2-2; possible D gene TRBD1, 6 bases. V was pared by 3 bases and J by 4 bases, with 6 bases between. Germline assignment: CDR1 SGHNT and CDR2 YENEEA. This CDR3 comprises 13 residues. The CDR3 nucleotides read TGTGCCAGCAGCTTCAGGGGCACCGGGGAGCTGTTTTTT. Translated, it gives CASSFRGTGELFF.

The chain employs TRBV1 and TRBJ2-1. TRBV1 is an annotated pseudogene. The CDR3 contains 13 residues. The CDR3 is CTSSHRPSNEQFF. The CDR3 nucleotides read TGCACCAGCAGCCATAGGCCCTCCAATGAGCAGTTCTTC.